These 5 T cell receptor beta chains came from one sample sequenced in a study of CD8+ T cells in alopecia areata. Extraction of RNA preceded its reverse transcription into cDNA, which served as the sequencing template. The data were produced by immunoSEQ multiplex PCR, yet TCRdb's version contains in-frame clones alone and is incomplete. The repertoire includes approximately 110,000 clones, 50% to 75% of them detected once, and 9.5% to 15% sits in the top ten. Noted treatment: oral pan-JAK inhibitor, 5-10 mg twice daily. Specimen: CD8+ T cells sorted from blood, collected at week 24, from a patient treated with tofacitinib. The receptors were sampled from a human donor with alopecia areata.

The V call is TRBV7-9, the J call TRBJ1-1; D call uncertain. V lost 1 base to trimming and J lost 1 base, with 7 bases between them. Germline V gives CDR1 SEHNR, CDR2 FQNEAQ (reference sequence). This CDR3 has 14 residues. CDR3 in amino acids: CASSLVLGNTEAFF. Written as DNA, the CDR3 is TGTGCCAGCAGCTTAGTCTTGGGGAACACTGAAGCTTTCTTT.

The chain is built from TRBV2 and TRBJ2-1; D might be TRBD2 (5 bases). Between the trimmed V and J ends, which lost 3 bases and 8 bases, there was a span of 17 bases. This CDR3 comprises 15 residues. CDR1 is SNHLY and CDR2 is FYNNEI in the germline V gene. CDR3: CASSEEDPQWDEQFF. CDR3 nucleotides: TGTGCCAGCAGTGAGGAGGACCCCCAGTGGGATGAGCAGTTCTTC.

The V gene is TRBV27, the J gene TRBJ2-5; D ambiguous. This CDR3 region has 14 residues. Trimming took off 2 bases at V and 5 bases at J, with 12 bases between the two ends. Looked up from germline, CDR1 is MNHEY and CDR2 is SMNVEV (reference sequence). The CDR3 spells CASSLTLGKETQYF. The CDR3 region has the DNA TGTGCCAGCAGTTTAACCCTGGGGAAGGAGACCCAGTACTTC.

CDR3 sequence (DNA): TGTGCCAGCAGCTTAGGAGGGGAGGGCAAAAACATTCAGTACTTC. It yields the protein CASSLGGEGKNIQYF. This chain connects TRBV13 to TRBJ2-4; 7 positions match TRBD2. With 0 bases clipped from V and 3 bases from J, the junction kept 2 bases outside the gene matches. There are 15 residues in the CDR3. From germline, CDR1 is PRHDT and CDR2 FYEKMQ (reference sequence). Drawing the rest from reference TRBV13 and TRBJ2-4, the complete variable domain is AAGVIQSPRHLIKEKRETATLKCYPIPRHDTVYWYQQGPGQDPQFLISFYEKMQSDKGSIPDRFSAQQFSDYHSELNMSSLELGDSALYFCASSLGGEGKNIQYFGAGTRLSVL.

The CDR3 DNA sequence: TGTGCCTGGAGCTGGCAGGAAAACGAGCAGTACTTC. Translating it yields CAWSWQENEQYF. The chain has TRBV30 and TRBJ2-7; unclear D gene. The V and J ends lost 3 bases and 5 bases respectively, with 11 bases between them. The germline gives CDR1 GTSNPN, CDR2 SVGIG (reference sequence). The CDR3 totals 12 residues.